This T cell receptor beta chain came from a study of blood T cell repertoires in COVID-19. About the research overall: The analysed material was cDNA or gDNA that came from T cells, B-cell-depleted T cells, or PBMCs.

In the authors' workflow: Scientists estimated how many nucleated cells there were by amplifying reference gene primers. Sequencing used immunoSEQ multiplex PCR; TCRdb keeps in-frame clones, though not all of them. V and J calls and clone size are given by that table; D and trimming were obtained from the DNA. This sample carries tens of thousands of clones, approximately 90% of them seen once, and the ten largest clones take around a tenth. Cohort placement rested on clinical history that participants reported themselves. Two consecutive negative NP/OP PCR tests, clearance, or resolved symptoms defined Cohort 3 recovery. Trimming removed 0 bases at V and 3 bases at J, with 6 bases between. This CDR3 has 14 residues. Looked up from germline, CDR1 is SEHNR and CDR2 is FQNEAQ (reference sequence).

The receptor's source is a woman in her forties who had recovered from COVID-19. The chain couples TRBV7-9 to TRBJ1-5, with D tentatively TRBD1 (5 bases). The specimen sequenced was PBMCs or T cells enriched from blood (not recorded which). The CDR3 nucleotides read TGTGCCAGCAGCTTAGCTGGGGCCAATCAGCCCCAGCATTTT. This sequence encodes CASSLAGANQPQHF.